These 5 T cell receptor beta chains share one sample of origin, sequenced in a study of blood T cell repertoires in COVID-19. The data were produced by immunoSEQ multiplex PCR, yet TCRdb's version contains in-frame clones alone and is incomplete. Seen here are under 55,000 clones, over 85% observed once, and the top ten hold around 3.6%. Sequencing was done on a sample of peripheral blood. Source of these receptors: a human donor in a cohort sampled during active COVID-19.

The CDR3 bases are TGCGCCAGCCAACAGGTTGACTTCAGCTCCTATAATTCACCCCTCCACTTT. Residues: CASQQVDFSSYNSPLHF. J is TRBJ1-6 and V is TRBV5-1, with D maybe TRBD1 (5 bases). Trimming removed 7 bases at V and 0 bases at J, with 17 bases between. CDR1 and CDR2 from the germline V gene are SGHRS and YFSETQ. This CDR3 spans 17 amino acids.

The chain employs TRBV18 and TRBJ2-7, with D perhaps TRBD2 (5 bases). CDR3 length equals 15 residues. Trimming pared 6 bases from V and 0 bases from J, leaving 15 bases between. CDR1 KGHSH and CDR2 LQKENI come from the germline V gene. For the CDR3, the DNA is TGTGCCAGCTCTCCGGGGAGCGGAAGCTCCTACGAGCAGTACGTC. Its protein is CASSPGSGSSYEQYV.

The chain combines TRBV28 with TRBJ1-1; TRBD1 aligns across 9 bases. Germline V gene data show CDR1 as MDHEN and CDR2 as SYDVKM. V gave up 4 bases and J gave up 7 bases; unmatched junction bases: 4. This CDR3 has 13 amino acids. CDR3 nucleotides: TGTGCCAGCAGTTGGGGACAGGGAATTGAAGCTTTCTTT. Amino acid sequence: CASSWGQGIEAFF.

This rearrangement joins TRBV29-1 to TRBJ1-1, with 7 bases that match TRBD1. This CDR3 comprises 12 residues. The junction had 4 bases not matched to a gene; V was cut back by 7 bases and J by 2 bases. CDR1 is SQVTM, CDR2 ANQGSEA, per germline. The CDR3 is CSGQGANTEAFF. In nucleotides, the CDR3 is TGCAGCGGACAGGGAGCTAACACTGAAGCTTTCTTT.

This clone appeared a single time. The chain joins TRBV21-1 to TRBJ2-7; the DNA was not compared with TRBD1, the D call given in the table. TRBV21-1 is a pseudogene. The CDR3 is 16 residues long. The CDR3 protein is CASKRTGPGSSYEQYV. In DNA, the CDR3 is TGTGCCAGCAAAAGGACAGGGCCCGGGAGCTCCTACGAGCAGTACGTC.